Listed below are T cell receptor beta chains from one sample, sequenced in a study of monozygotic twins with inflammatory bowel disease. With the 5' RACE reads reprocessed, TCRdb shows one record per CDR3 protein and no DNA. This listing includes roughly 320,000 distinct CDR3 sequences. The sample consisted of blood. The receptor source for this set is a human donor with ulcerative colitis or Crohn's disease, or a healthy co-twin of an affected twin (not recorded which). Both conserved end residues are part of each CDR3.

V,length,J,CDR3
TRBV28,12,TRBJ2-3,CASSRSGTGVYF
TRBV6-5,15,TRBJ2-2,CASSYSTPTTGELFF
TRBV10-3,13,TRBJ2-5,CAIRTGISETQYF
TRBV6-2/TRBV6-3,11,TRBJ2-1,CASGVGPEQFF
TRBV2,14,TRBJ2-5,CASSEFRGRETQYF
TRBV7-2,15,TRBJ1-6,CASRQDSSYNSPLHF
TRBV7-9,15,TRBJ2-7,CASSLGSGSRYEQYF
TRBV30,14,TRBJ2-7,CAWSGQLGAYEQYF
TRBV28,15,TRBJ2-1,CASRSGTGWMNEQFF
TRBV5-1,15,TRBJ2-5,CASRRGAGGQETQYF